This T cell receptor (beta chain) comes out of a study of control samples from healthy donors and cancer patients. This clone appeared once. Produced via immunoSEQ multiplex PCR; TCRdb's table is partial and in-frame only. The sample has 70,000 to 80,000 clones, less than 90% seen once. V shed 5 bases and J shed 2 bases, with 13 bases lying between them. The CDR3 spans 14 residues. Germline loops: CDR1 SGHVS, CDR2 FQNEAQ. V usage is TRBV7-8 and J usage is TRBJ2-7; D ambiguous. The receptor was derived from a woman aged 45 to 65 in good health. Sequenced material: blood. CDR3 DNA: TGTGCCAGCAGCACCGTAGGACGAACCTACGAGCAGTACTTC. Protein product: CASSTVGRTYEQYF.